This T cell receptor (beta chain) was captured by sequencing in a study of blood T cell repertoires in COVID-19 (dated by TCRdb to about 2020). In terms of the full investigation: The collaborator samples originated in the United States, Italy and Spain and spanned the acute and convalescent phases of COVID-19. The material from the prospective study consisted of cDNA or gDNA derived from T cells, B-cell-depleted T cells, or PBMCs. The repertoires were made available in a free public database intended to serve as a resource for research on the immune response to SARS-CoV-2. Nearly every sample came with metadata listing a de-identified subject ID, COVID-19 status, age in years and sex. Where available, HLA class I and class II types were taken from metadata supplied by the sample provider and were not determined by assay-based typing. Samples were obtained from the ongoing ImmuneRACE study (first 160 participants) and from about 1,300 subjects provided by 6 global collaborators. Subjects who had been exposed to COVID-19, were actively infected with it, or had recovered from it provided the deeply sampled blood TCRbeta repertoires that made up the dataset. What the authors observed across the whole study: Clinical and demographic metadata were provided uncurated, with the amount varying by source and participant.

One collaborating source in Seattle enrolled patients while the patients were actively infected and followed the patients over time throughout the course of disease. Each collaborating institution followed its own protocols to collect whole blood in K2EDTA tubes. For TCRbeta analysis, collaborators shipped samples as frozen whole blood, isolated PBMCs, or DNA extracted from either of those sample types. The germline V gene supplies CDR1 MNHNS and CDR2 SASEGT. The trim is 2 bases for V and 15 bases for J, with a gap of 11 bases between the germline ends. From cysteine to phenylalanine, the CDR3 is 11 amino acids long. Solely the CDR3 DNA is kept, with 33 bases framed from the first base. In the case of this clone: Its antigen has not been determined. No quality values exist for individual bases; no much larger clone is one base distant.

The immunoSEQ Assay, a bias-controlled multiplex PCR, was used to amplify TCRbeta CDR3 regions from genomic DNA. The authors' analysis ran thus. The number of nucleated cells in each sample was estimated by amplification of reference gene primers within the assay. Sequence reads were collapsed and filtered to measure the absolute abundance of every unique TCRbeta CDR3 rearrangement. Productive Simpson clonality was computed per sample as the square root of Simpson's diversity index over productive rearrangements. Drawn from immuneACCESS, this table holds only the in-frame rearrangements with V and J called that TCRdb kept. Clones are partly lost; checked studies trace under half to an unresolved V gene and leave the rest unexplained. The DNA gave D and trimming, while V, J and clone size come from that table. The sample profile shows approximately 190,000 clones; about four fifths of them were found once. 7.8% of the sample belongs to the ten largest clones.

The sample comprised peripheral blood. The chain employs TRBV6-1 and TRBJ2-1; 5 matching bases give a weak D call of TRBD1. The TCR sequence derives from a woman aged 60-70 years with COVID-19, enrolled during active disease. The bases read TGTGCCAGCAGTGAAACACAGGCCGGGTTCTTC. The translation is CASSETQAGFF.